Shown below are 7 T cell receptor beta chains from a single sample sequenced in a study of Ad26.COV2.S vaccination and SARS-CoV-2 variants. Noted treatment: over 15 received Ad26.COV2.S at low or high dose, single or two shots; 5 received placebo; per-sample allocation not given. Repertoires come from day 63 after the first vaccine or placebo injection. The method was immunoSEQ multiplex PCR; TCRdb's version includes in-frame clones alone and lacks a portion of them. Of 350,000 to 450,000 clones listed, approximately 83% are singletons. Material: peripheral blood, obtained in a trial of Ad26.COV2.S vaccine versus placebo. The origin of the receptors is a person between 18 and 59 years old who received the Ad26.COV2.S COVID-19 vaccine or a placebo.

The chain links TRBV9 to TRBJ2-3; D is ambiguous. The CDR3 totals 15 residues. Germline V CDR1 and CDR2: SGDLS, YYNGEE. The germline V and J ends were trimmed by 4 bases and 1 base, with 13 bases remaining between them. CDR3 DNA: TGTGCCAGCAGCCGCCCAGCTGGAGGCACAGATACGCAGTATTTT. This codes for CASSRPAGGTDTQYF.

This clone was picked up a small number of times. The chain combines TRBV7-9 with TRBJ2-7; tentatively, D is TRBD2 (5 bases). Germline CDR1 SEHNR, CDR2 FQNEAQ (reference sequence). This CDR3 has 14 residues. V dropped 0 bases and J dropped 1 base, with 7 bases sitting between them. CDR3 DNA: TGTGCCAGCAGCTTAGCGGTAGCGTCCTACGAGCAGTACTTC. This encodes CASSLAVASYEQYF.

The CDR3 sequence is CASSFPHSYEQYF. The DNA for the CDR3 is TGTGCCAGCAGCTTCCCTCACTCCTACGAGCAGTACTTC. V gene TRBV7-2 combines with J gene TRBJ2-7; no definite D call. V was trimmed by 3 bases and J by 0 bases, leaving 6 bases between them. The CDR3 totals 13 residues. Germline assignment: CDR1 SGHTA and CDR2 FQGNSA.

The V gene is TRBV5-6, the J gene TRBJ1-2; D ambiguous. There are 12 residues in the CDR3. Trimming left V 4 bases short and J 10 bases short, with 14 bases between. Germline lookup yields CDR1 SGHDT and CDR2 YYEEEE. This CDR3 reads CASSPGIGPYTF. The CDR3 DNA sequence: TGTGCCAGCAGCCCGGGGATTGGGCCCTACACCTTC.

The rearrangement joins TRBV5-1 to TRBJ1-4; 9 nucleotides line up with TRBD1. The CDR3 runs to 15 residues. Trimming took 3 bases from V and 4 from J; bases not matched to a gene: 4. From germline, CDR1 is SGHRS and CDR2 YFSETQ. The CDR3 loop reads CASSWGDRDNEKLFF. DNA of the CDR3: TGCGCCAGCAGCTGGGGGGACAGGGATAATGAAAAACTGTTTTTT.

V gene TRBV18 combines with J gene TRBJ2-5, with 9 bases identical to TRBD2. Germline V gene sequence: CDR1 KGHSH, CDR2 LQKENI. J gave up 5 bases and V 1 base, and 5 bases lay outside the gene matches. CDR3 length equals 15 residues. CDR3 nucleotide sequence: TGTGCCAGCTCACCACTAGCGGGAGCTAGTGAGACCCAGTACTTC. Translated: CASSPLAGASETQYF.

The J gene is TRBJ2-1, the V gene TRBV5-3; D ambiguous. TRBV5-3 is an ORF, with its function uncertain. Trimming cost V 1 base and J 8 bases, with 16 bases left between them. This CDR3 region has 15 residues. The CDR3 loop reads CARSLLCKEVHEQFF. The DNA for the CDR3 is TGTGCCAGAAGCTTGCTTTGTAAAGAGGTCCATGAGCAGTTCTTC.